This TCR beta chain was found in a study of radiotherapy plus CTLA-4 blockade in lung cancer. Study-level background: Objective responses were seen in around 20% of patients, disease control in 31%.

The assay was immunoSEQ multiplex PCR, and TCRdb's table has in-frame clones only and misses some. The sample holds about 84,000 clones, roughly 78% seen once. As regards this clone: Its antigen remains unknown.

Study results and caveats: An expansion of tumor-derived TCR clones occurred in blood after radiotherapy plus ipilimumab.

J was trimmed by 2 bases and V by 5 bases; bases with no gene match: 4. The germline V gene has CDR1 SQVTM and CDR2 ANQGSEA. This CDR3 is 13 amino acids long. Here the sequenced sample was peripheral blood, taken from a patient treated with radiotherapy plus ipilimumab. The rearrangement joins TRBV29-1 to TRBJ2-3, with 7 nucleotides matching TRBD2. This receptor was taken from a human donor with non-small cell lung cancer that progressed on radiotherapy plus ipilimumab. CDR3 sequence: CSVRLALTDTQYF. In DNA, the CDR3 is TGCAGCGTTAGACTAGCCCTCACAGATACGCAGTATTTT.